These 7 T cell receptor beta chains were all obtained from the same sample, sequenced in a study of identical twins. TCRdb re-called the 5' RACE reads with MiXCR, one entry per CDR3 protein. The table shows approximately 600,000 distinct CDR3 sequences, with just over 7% occurring only once. The same sample was also used in a study of yellow fever vaccine responses in identical twins.

The sample taken for sequencing was PBMCs. These receptors all stem from a woman in her late teens or twenties in good health.

The V and J genes are TRBV7-2 and TRBJ2-1, with 7 bases fitting TRBD1. The germline V gene has CDR1 SGHTA and CDR2 FQGNSA. The CDR3 extends over 15 amino acids. Trimming at V came to 4 bases and at J to 8 bases, leaving 11 bases not matched to a gene. The CDR3 protein is CASSSTRTGVDEQFF. The CDR3 DNA is TGTGCCAGCAGCTCGACCAGAACAGGGGTGGATGAGCAGTTCTTC. Together with reference TRBV7-2 and TRBJ2-1, the CDR3 gives the full variable domain: GAGVSQSPSNKVTEKGKDVELRCDPISGHTALYWYRQSLGQGLEFLIYFQGNSAPDKSGLPSDRFSAERTGGSVSTLTIQRTQQEDSAVYLCASSSTRTGVDEQFFGPGTRLTVL.

The chain employs TRBV20-1 and TRBJ2-2, with 8 bases lining up with TRBD1. CDR1 is DFQATT, CDR2 SNEGSKA, per germline (reference sequence). The CDR3 runs to 13 residues. DNA for the CDR3: TGCAGCGGAGGACAGGGGAACACCGGGGAGCTGTTTTTT. Protein: CSGGQGNTGELFF.

The gene calls are TRBV2 and TRBJ2-5; D gene ambiguous. Germline V gene lookup returns CDR1 SNHLY and CDR2 FYNNEI. The CDR3 is 13 residues long. V shed 3 bases and J shed 7 bases, with 12 bases lying between them. Here the CDR3 DNA reads TGTGCCAGCAGTGATGGGCGGTTGGTGACCCAGTACTTC. As protein: CASSDGRLVTQYF. The entire variable domain, with the rest obtained from reference TRBV2 and TRBJ2-5, is as follows: EPEVTQTPSHQVTQMGQEVILRCVPISNHLYFYWYRQILGQKVEFLVSFYNNEISEKSEIFDDQFSVERPDGSNFTLKIRSTKLEDSAMYFCASSDGRLVTQYFGPGTRLLVL.

This clonotype has a count of ten or more. This chain uses TRBV10-3 with TRBJ1-1, with 7 bases fitting TRBD1. V was pared by 6 bases and J by 1 base, with 2 bases of the junction left unmatched. Germline-derived CDR1 and CDR2 are ENHRY and SYGVKD. CDR3 length equals 13 residues. This CDR3 reads CAIRGQSNTEAFF. In nucleotides, the CDR3 is TGTGCCATCAGGGGACAGTCGAACACTGAAGCTTTCTTT.

The sample holds a few counts of this clonotype. The chain links TRBV7-9 to TRBJ1-1; weak D call: TRBD1 (5 bases). The ends were cut back, 1 base at V and 3 bases at J, with 18 bases in the middle. CDR1 is SEHNR, CDR2 FQNEAQ, per germline (reference sequence). This CDR3 is built from 17 residues. DNA for the CDR3: TGTGCCAGCAGCTTAGTCAGGACCAAAAGGGGAGACACTGAAGCTTTCTTT. Translating gives CASSLVRTKRGDTEAFF.

This chain joins TRBV12-3 or TRBV12-4 and TRBJ2-7, with TRBD2 matching over 11 bases. This CDR3 has 14 residues. The V segment lost 4 bases and the J segment 7 bases; nucleotides outside the gene matches: 6. CDR3 in amino acids: CASSSGLAVSEQYF. The CDR3, as DNA: TGTGCCAGCAGTTCGGGACTAGCGGTTTCGGAGCAGTACTTC.

This sequence joins TRBV5-1 and TRBJ1-1, with D hard to call. CDR1 SGHRS and CDR2 YFSETQ come from the germline V gene. The length of the CDR3 is 18 residues. Trimming stripped 6 bases from V and 1 base from J, with 25 bases between. CDR3 sequence (DNA): TGCGCCAGCAACCCAGGTTCTTTGTGGATTGCCGGGAACACTGAAGCTTTCTTT. Translating gives CASNPGSLWIAGNTEAFF.